A single sample gave rise to the 28 T cell receptor beta chains below, sequenced in a study of radiotherapy plus CTLA-4 blockade in lung cancer. Here immunoSEQ multiplex PCR was the method, and the copy in TCRdb shows in-frame clones only, minus some. The sample includes tens of thousands of clones, about 79% of them seen just once. Material: peripheral blood, obtained from a patient treated with radiotherapy plus ipilimumab. These receptors were obtained from a human donor with non-small cell lung cancer who had a partial response to radiotherapy plus ipilimumab. Some clones in this sample may be carry-over from other donors' samples.

The genes are TRBV15 and TRBJ2-6; TRBD2 is a possible D gene (6 bases). V was pared by 1 base and J by 0 bases, with 13 bases between. The germline V gene has CDR1 LNHNV and CDR2 YYDKDF (reference sequence). The CDR3 consists of 18 residues. CDR3: CATSRVTRDFSGANVLTF. The CDR3 bases are TGTGCCACCAGCAGAGTTACCAGGGACTTCTCTGGGGCCAACGTCCTGACTTTC. Full variable domain (rest looked up from reference TRBV15 and TRBJ2-6): DAMVIQNPRYQVTQFGKPVTLSCSQTLNHNVMYWYQQKSSQAPKLLFHYYDKDFNNEADTPDNFQSRRPNTSFCFLDIRSPGLGDTAMYLCATSRVTRDFSGANVLTFGAGSRLTVL.

The chain is built from TRBV6-1 and TRBJ2-2, with no clear D. Germline V gene data show CDR1 as MNHNS and CDR2 as SASEGT. V lost 4 bases and J lost 5, with 11 bases in between. This CDR3 is built from 14 residues. The CDR3 spells CASSALVGTGELFF. CDR3 DNA: TGTGCCAGCAGTGCCCTAGTTGGTACCGGGGAGCTGTTTTTT.

The V and J genes are TRBV10-1 and TRBJ2-7; D remains unclear. V gave up 4 bases and J gave up 6 bases, with 13 bases separating them. Germline values: CDR1 WNHNN, CDR2 SYGVQD (reference sequence). The CDR3 loop spans 13 amino acids. CDR3 nucleotides: TGCGCCAGCAGTGTTGCACGACTTGGCGAGCAGTACTTC. This sequence encodes CASSVARLGEQYF.

This chain links TRBV5-6 with TRBJ2-5, with 9 bases that match TRBD1. CDR3 size: 14 residues. The germline V gene encodes CDR1 SGHDT and CDR2 YYEEEE. Trimming removed 4 bases from V and 5 bases from J; junction bases left unmatched: 6. The CDR3 sequence: CASSIQGAGETQYF. In DNA, the CDR3 is TGTGCCAGCAGCATACAGGGGGCGGGCGAGACCCAGTACTTC.

Only a few counts were recorded for this clone. The gene calls are TRBV7-8 and TRBJ1-1, with D unresolved. Germline values: CDR1 SGHVS, CDR2 FQNEAQ. This CDR3 contains 17 residues. Trimming took 1 base from V and 1 from J, leaving 16 bases between them. The CDR3 loop is CASSLGGAGDRNTEAFF. CDR3 in DNA: TGTGCCAGCAGCTTAGGGGGTGCCGGGGATCGGAACACTGAAGCTTTCTTT.

The V call is TRBV15, the J call TRBJ2-1; a weak D match, TRBD1 (5 bases). Germline values: CDR1 LNHNV, CDR2 YYDKDF (reference sequence). Trimming took 1 base from V and 12 from J, leaving 16 bases between them. The CDR3 has 14 residues. CDR3 coding DNA: TGTGCCACCAGCAGAGGGCACCAACAGGAATGGCAGTTCTTC. Its protein product is CATSRGHQQEWQFF.

The chain is built from TRBV5-4 and TRBJ2-4; 8 bases align to TRBD2. Germline CDR1 reads SGHNT; CDR2 reads YYREEE (reference sequence). Losses at the gene ends were 5 bases for V and 6 bases for J; bases not matched to a gene: 10. This CDR3 region has 15 residues. The chain's CDR3 is CASSFTSGRINIQYF. The CDR3 DNA follows: TGTGCCAGCAGTTTTACTAGCGGCCGGATAAACATTCAGTACTTC.

This chain connects TRBV5-8 to TRBJ1-5; a possible D gene is TRBD1 (6 bases). This CDR3 contains 14 residues. The V and J ends lost 1 base and 3 bases respectively, with 8 bases between them. CDR1 and CDR2 (germline): SGHTS, YDEGEE. The CDR3 region is CASSLHRDNQPQHF. In DNA, the CDR3 is TGTGCCAGCAGCTTGCACAGGGACAATCAGCCCCAGCATTTT.

This clone was picked up one time. This chain joins TRBV7-2 and TRBJ1-3; unclear D gene. The CDR3 has 15 amino acids. CDR1 and CDR2 from the germline V gene are SGHTA and FQGNSA. Trimming removed 0 bases from V and 4 bases from J, with 10 bases in between. The CDR3 DNA is TGTGCCAGCAGCTTAGCTGATGGGCACGGAAACACCATATATTTT. This gives the protein CASSLADGHGNTIYF.

The rearrangement uses TRBV29-1 and TRBJ2-5; TRBD2 matches 8 bases. The CDR3 consists of 14 residues. In germline, CDR1 is SQVTM, CDR2 ANQGSEA. Trimming at V came to 6 bases and at J to 5 bases, leaving 11 bases not matched to a gene. CDR3 residues: CSVLEAGGGETQYF. For the CDR3, the DNA is TGCAGCGTCTTAGAGGCCGGGGGGGGCGAGACCCAGTACTTC. Full variable domain (missing parts from reference TRBV29-1 and TRBJ2-5): SAVISQKPSRDICQRGTSLTIQCQVDSQVTMMFWYRQQPGQSLTLIATANQGSEATYESGFVIDKFPISRPNLTFSTLTVSNMSPEDSSIYLCSVLEAGGGETQYFGPGTRLLVL.

This chain connects TRBV11-1 to TRBJ2-7; a weak D match, TRBD2 (7 bases). V lost 5 bases and J 0 bases, leaving 14 bases between the germline ends. CDR3 length equals 15 residues. Germline V gives CDR1 SGHAT, CDR2 FQDESV (reference sequence). The DNA of the CDR3 is TGTGCCAGCAGCCGGCAGGCGGGGGCCTCCTACGAGCAGTACTTC. Its translation: CASSRQAGASYEQYF.

The chain employs TRBV28 and TRBJ1-1; D is ambiguous. V was shortened by 2 bases and J by 1 base, with 11 bases between the two germline ends. Germline V gives CDR1 MDHEN, CDR2 SYDVKM. CDR3 length: 15 residues. CDR3 loop: CASSLERLTNTEAFF. In DNA form, the CDR3 reads TGTGCCAGCAGTTTAGAGAGACTCACGAACACTGAAGCTTTCTTT. Together with reference TRBV28 and TRBJ1-1, the CDR3 gives the full variable domain: DVKVTQSSRYLVKRTGEKVFLECVQDMDHENMFWYRQDPGLGLRLIYFSYDVKMKEKGDIPEGYSVSREKKERFSLILESASTNQTSMYLCASSLERLTNTEAFFGQGTRLTVV.

The rearrangement joins TRBV18 to TRBJ1-2; TRBD1 matches 8 bases. The CDR3 loop spans 14 amino acids. V was pared by 3 bases and J by 8 bases, with 8 bases of the junction left unmatched. The germline V gene encodes CDR1 KGHSH and CDR2 LQKENI. CDR3 nucleotide sequence: TGTGCCAGCTCACCCACGGACAGGGCAGGCGGCTACACCTTC. Amino acids: CASSPTDRAGGYTF.

The chain combines TRBV5-1 with TRBJ1-1, with 11 bases aligning to TRBD1. The V segment lost 0 bases and the J segment 7 bases; nucleotides outside the gene matches: 8. CDR1 SGHRS and CDR2 YFSETQ come from the germline V gene. The CDR3 covers 16 residues. CDR3 sequence reads: CASSLDRTGGVGEAFF. The CDR3 DNA is TGCGCCAGCAGCTTGGATCGGACAGGGGGCGTTGGTGAAGCTTTCTTT.

CDR3 region: CSVRRQGAGELFF. Written as DNA, the CDR3 is TGCAGCGTTCGTAGGCAGGGGGCCGGGGAGCTGTTTTTT. The rearrangement joins TRBV29-1 to TRBJ2-2; 7 nucleotides agree with TRBD1. Germline V gives CDR1 SQVTM, CDR2 ANQGSEA. This CDR3 is 13 amino acids long. V lost 5 bases and J lost 6; bases outside the gene matches: 6.

V usage is TRBV7-3 and J usage is TRBJ1-2, with TRBD1 as a possible D gene (6 bases). CDR1 and CDR2 (germline): SGHTA, FQGTGA. V gave up 5 bases and J gave up 7 bases, with 23 bases separating them. CDR3 length: 16 residues. CDR3 residues: CASSLHSRTALSGYTF. The DNA for the CDR3 is TGTGCCAGCAGCCTCCATTCGAGGACAGCCCTTAGTGGCTACACCTTC.

The chain has TRBV5-1 and TRBJ2-5; D gene ambiguous. Trimming removed 4 bases at V and 2 bases at J, with 6 bases between. In germline, CDR1 is SGHRS, CDR2 YFSETQ. CDR3 length: 12 residues. The CDR3 DNA is TGCGCCAGCAGCATTAGTCAAGAGACCCAGTACTTC. Its translation: CASSISQETQYF. Full variable domain (rest looked up from reference TRBV5-1 and TRBJ2-5): KAGVTQTPRYLIKTRGQQVTLSCSPISGHRSVSWYQQTPGQGLQFLFEYFSETQRNKGNFPGRFSGRQFSNSRSEMNVSTLELGDSALYLCASSISQETQYFGPGTRLLVL.

This chain joins TRBV5-1 and TRBJ2-1, with 8 bases fitting TRBD2. Germline values: CDR1 SGHRS, CDR2 YFSETQ. The J segment lost 4 bases and the V segment lost 3 bases, leaving 6 bases of the junction unmatched. CDR3 length equals 15 residues. The CDR3 region is CASSYTSGAYNEQFF. The CDR3 region has the DNA TGCGCCAGCAGCTATACTAGCGGAGCATACAATGAGCAGTTCTTC.

This clone was seen only once. The chain joins TRBV4-2 to TRBJ2-1; 11 positions match TRBD2. J lost 4 bases, V lost 0 bases, and 8 bases had no gene match. Germline CDR1 reads LGHNA; CDR2 reads YNFKEQ. The CDR3 is 18 residues long. The CDR3 sequence: CASSQDEPGLADYNEQFF. The CDR3 DNA is TGTGCCAGCAGCCAAGACGAACCGGGACTAGCGGATTACAATGAGCAGTTCTTC.

This chain links TRBV5-3 with TRBJ2-7; no clear D gene. TRBV5-3 is given ORF status, its function remaining uncertain. The germline V and J ends were trimmed by 2 bases and 2 bases, with 8 bases remaining between them. There are 13 residues in the CDR3. The CDR3 DNA reads TGTGCCAGAAGCTTTAACAGTCCCTACGAGCAGTACTTC. Amino acids: CARSFNSPYEQYF.

The chain uses TRBV2 and TRBJ1-2; D is uncertain. The germline CDR1 and CDR2 sequences are SNHLY and FYNNEI. The CDR3 covers 12 residues. With 7 bases removed from V and 0 bases from J, the gap between germline ends came to 6 bases. The CDR3 DNA reads TGTGCCAGCACCGGGGCTAACTATGGCTACACCTTC. This sequence encodes CASTGANYGYTF.

The chain uses TRBV6-1 and TRBJ2-3; 10 bases line up with TRBD1. CDR1 is MNHNS, CDR2 SASEGT, per germline. J was trimmed by 0 bases and V by 4 bases; bases with no gene match: 4. This CDR3 has 16 amino acids. The chain's CDR3 is CASSGQGATSTDTQYF. CDR3 sequence (DNA): TGTGCCAGCAGTGGACAGGGGGCTACTAGCACAGATACGCAGTATTTT.

This sequence joins TRBV6-6 and TRBJ2-5, with 7 bases matching TRBD2. The junction had 0 bases not matched to a gene; V was cut back by 0 bases and J by 2 bases. Germline V CDR1 and CDR2: MNHNY, SVGAGI (reference sequence). The length of the CDR3 is 14 residues. This CDR3 reads CASSYSRGQETQYF. CDR3 nucleotides: TGTGCCAGCAGTTACTCGCGGGGGCAAGAGACCCAGTACTTC.

This chain links TRBV7-8 with TRBJ2-7; no definite D call. The CDR3 length is 15 residues. Trimming took 0 bases from V and 3 from J, leaving 12 bases between them. Germline V CDR1 and CDR2: SGHVS, FQNEAQ. The CDR3 nucleotides are TGTGCCAGCAGCTTAGCTCCAGGCGACCTCTACGAGCAGTACTTC. Protein sequence: CASSLAPGDLYEQYF.

V usage is TRBV5-4 and J usage is TRBJ2-1, with 7 positions matching TRBD2. Germline V gene sequence: CDR1 SGHNT, CDR2 YYREEE (reference sequence). The CDR3 consists of 15 residues. V shed 1 base, J shed 5 bases, and the junction held 6 bases outside the gene matches. The CDR3 region is CASSLHRGVDNEQFF. CDR3 coding DNA: TGTGCCAGCAGCTTGCATCGGGGGGTGGACAATGAGCAGTTCTTC.

The chain couples TRBV6-1 to TRBJ1-1, with TRBD1 as a possible D gene (6 bases). Trimming removed 2 bases at V and 5 bases at J, with 27 bases between. The CDR3 consists of 19 residues. CDR1 and CDR2 (germline): MNHNS, SASEGT. The CDR3 DNA is TGTGCCAGCAGTGAACAGCCGGCGTGGGGGCGGTTTTATAGGACTGAAGCTTTCTTT. Protein: CASSEQPAWGRFYRTEAFF.

CDR3 sequence reads: CASSPPGGLAGGPGSYNEQFF. The CDR3 DNA is TGTGCCAGCAGTCCACCAGGGGGACTAGCGGGGGGGCCGGGCTCCTACAATGAGCAGTTCTTC. The chain recombines TRBV28 with TRBJ2-1, with 16 bases aligning to TRBD2. Germline CDR1 is MDHEN and CDR2 is SYDVKM. The CDR3 totals 21 residues. Unmatched junction bases numbered 13, after V lost 5 bases and J lost 0 bases.

The rearrangement joins TRBV9 to TRBJ2-7, with D perhaps matching TRBD2 (6 bases). CDR1 and CDR2 (germline): SGDLS, YYNGEE. V was cut by 0 bases and J by 3 bases, with 16 bases left in between. This CDR3 region has 16 residues. CDR3 region: CASSVDVVNSGYEQYF. For the CDR3, the DNA is TGTGCCAGCAGCGTAGACGTTGTGAATAGCGGCTACGAGCAGTACTTC. Variable domain in full (rest from reference TRBV9 and TRBJ2-7): DSGVTQTPKHLITATGQRVTLRCSPRSGDLSVYWYQQSLDQGLQFLIQYYNGEERAKGNILERFSAQQFPDLHSELNLSSLELGDSALYFCASSVDVVNSGYEQYFGPGTRLTVT.